This T cell receptor beta chain is from a study of cytomegalovirus exposure and HLA in healthy donors. Points from the study as a whole: In presence/absence analyses, roughly uniform sequencing depth across donors was assumed. Exclusion as indistinguishable affected some V segments, including TRBV6-2 and TRBV6-3. A later analysis linked around 17,000 TCR beta sequences to HLA alleles at 0.05 false discovery rate.

The PCR ran on 60 Vbeta and 13 Jbeta primers. Using immunoSEQ multiplex PCR, the repertoire was profiled, and TCRdb retains in-frame clones only, with some absent. Among 200,000 or so clones listed, about 85% were seen once. Turning to this clone: Its antigen remains unknown.

The CDR3 runs 12 residues. Trimming cost V 5 bases and J 5 bases, with 6 bases left between them. CDR1 is SGHTA, CDR2 FQGTGA, per germline. The chain joins TRBV7-3 to TRBJ2-2, with unresolved D. The TCR sequence derives from a human donor in good health. Specimen: PBMCs. The CDR3 region has the DNA TGTGCCAGCAGCCCGACAACCGGGGAGCTGTTTTTT. Protein sequence: CASSPTTGELFF.